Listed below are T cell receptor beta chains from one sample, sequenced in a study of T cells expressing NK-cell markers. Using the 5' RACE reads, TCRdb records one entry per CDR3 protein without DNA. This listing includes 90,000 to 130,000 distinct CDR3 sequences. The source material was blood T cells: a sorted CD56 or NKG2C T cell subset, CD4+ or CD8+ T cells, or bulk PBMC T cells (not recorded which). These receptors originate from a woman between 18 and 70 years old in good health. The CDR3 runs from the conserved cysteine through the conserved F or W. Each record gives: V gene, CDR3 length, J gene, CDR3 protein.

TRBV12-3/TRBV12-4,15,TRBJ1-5,CASKTGLIPSQPQHF
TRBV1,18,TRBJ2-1,CTSRGLAELPSSYNEQFF
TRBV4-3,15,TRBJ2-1,CASSQGLVDYNEQFF
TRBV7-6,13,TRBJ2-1,CASSWASASEQFF
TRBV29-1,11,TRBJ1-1,CSVDENTEAFF
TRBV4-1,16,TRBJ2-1,CASSQEGQGMGNEQFF
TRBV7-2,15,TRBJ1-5,CASSLFGGGNQPQHF
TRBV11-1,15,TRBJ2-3,CASSPAALVDDTQYF
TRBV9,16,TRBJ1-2,CASSPQSPSVGDGYTF
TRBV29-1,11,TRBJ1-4,CSVVGNEKLFF
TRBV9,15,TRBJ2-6,CASSPTPPGANVLTF
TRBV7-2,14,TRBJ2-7,CASSLGTISYEQYF
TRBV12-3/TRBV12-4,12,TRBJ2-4,CASSKGKNIQYF
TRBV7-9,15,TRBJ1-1,CASSLGWTGGTEAFF
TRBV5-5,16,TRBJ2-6,CASSKDRPHGANVLTF
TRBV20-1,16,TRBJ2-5,CSAMGLAALTQETQYF
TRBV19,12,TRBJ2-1,CASSIKYNEQFF
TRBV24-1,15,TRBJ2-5,CATSDPGTGQETQYF
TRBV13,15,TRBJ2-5,CASSFAGDPQETQYF
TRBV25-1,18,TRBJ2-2,CASSGGTAPHINTGELFF
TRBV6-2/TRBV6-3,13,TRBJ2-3,CASTERDPISQYF
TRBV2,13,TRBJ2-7,CASTVDNSYEQYF
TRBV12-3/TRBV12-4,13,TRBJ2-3,CASRQGGTDTQYF
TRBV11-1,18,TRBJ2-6,CASSFSTLREAGANVLTF
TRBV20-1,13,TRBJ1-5,CSARGGEAEPQHF
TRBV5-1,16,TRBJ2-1,CASSFQPAGGYNEQFF
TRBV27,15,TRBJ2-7,CASSFYRDDSYEQYF
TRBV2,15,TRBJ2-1,CASSPTSGTYNEQFF
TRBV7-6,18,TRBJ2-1,CASRPTSGGVEAYNEQFF
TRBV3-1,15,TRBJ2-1,CASSPILDGGDEQFF
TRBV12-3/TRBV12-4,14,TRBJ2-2,CASSFLGNTGELFF
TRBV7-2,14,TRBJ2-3,CASSLGTRTDTQYF
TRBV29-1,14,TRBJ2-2,CSFRRGANTGELFF
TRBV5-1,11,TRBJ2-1,CASSPSNEQFF
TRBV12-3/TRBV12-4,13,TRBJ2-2,CASSLLGTGELFF
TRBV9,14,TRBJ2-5,CASSVYGGEETQYF
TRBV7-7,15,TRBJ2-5,CASSFRQGARETQYF
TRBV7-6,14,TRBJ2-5,CASSLFSGNRAQYF
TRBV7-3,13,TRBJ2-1,CASSLLALNEQFF
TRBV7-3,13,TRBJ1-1,CASSSTMNTEAFF
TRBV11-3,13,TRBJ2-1,CASSFSLVYEQFF
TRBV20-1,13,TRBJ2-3,CSASSGMADTQYF
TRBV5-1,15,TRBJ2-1,CASSLEAVSYNEQFF
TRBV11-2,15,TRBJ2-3,CASSLFGGRTDTQYF